Reported below is one T cell receptor beta chain. What antigen it recognizes has not been identified. Base quality data are lacking; no much larger clone is found one base away. Using the deep immunoSEQ assay, TCR CDR3 regions were amplified from genomic DNA by multiplex PCR. Extracted genomic DNA from each cell subset was distributed evenly across all wells of several immunoSEQ 96-well plates, and each plate was treated as a replicate. For sorted subsets, roughly 200 ng of genomic DNA, equivalent to 25,000 to 35,000 T cell genomes, went into each replicate PCR. The purified libraries were quantified using a Qubit 3.0 fluorometer, sized with a Bioanalyzer 2100, and then quantified again using the KAPA Library Quantification kit. A separate single-read 150-cycle Illumina NextSeq 550 flow cell was used to sequence each immunoSEQ 96-well plate. On the authors' methods: Because only junctional sequences without quality scores were contained in the immunoSEQ output, filtering matching that applied to full-length reads could not be performed. Sequences were annotated with PyIR, a Python wrapper for IgBLAST v1.9, using IMGT germline references to assign V/J genes and CDR3. Any read was removed if the V/J assignment was weak (E-value above 1e-6), the CDR3 was missing, or the read contained stop codons, out-of-frame junctions, or ambiguous translated residues. V3J clonotypes were defined by identical inferred V gene, J gene, and CDR3 amino acid sequence. The percentage overlap between two repertoires was calculated by dividing the number of shared unique clonotypes by the size of the smaller repertoire. Richness of each repertoire was evaluated using RTK rarefaction, the Chao1 estimator, and Recon v2.1 estimates of unobserved clonotypes. Generation probabilities were computed with OLGA for all TCRbeta clonotypes obtained by the gDNA method from a few donors. The source is immuneACCESS, and TCRdb retained only in-frame sequences with V and J called. Part of the clones is not carried over; for the studies checked, unresolved V genes explain less than half of this, and the remainder is unexplained. V and J calls plus clone size are reproduced from that table; the DNA served to infer D and trimming. This sample has roughly 1 million clones in its table, and about 75% of those were observed once. Around 1.5% of the sample is held by the ten biggest clonotypes.

The donors were healthy, HIV-negative adults with no recently reported acute infections or vaccinations. Only Caucasian adults living in Nashville, Tennessee, USA were represented among the donors. CD4+ T cells were enriched by magnetic negative selection, after which naive cells were positively selected on CD45RA and the negative fraction was taken as the memory subset. Blood was obtained by leukapheresis, after which PBMCs were separated by Ficoll-Histopaque density gradient centrifugation and cryopreserved in liquid nitrogen vapor phase. Purity and quantity of every magnetically sorted T cell population were checked by analytical flow cytometry. Genomic DNA was isolated from each sorted fraction and quantified by UV absorbance on a Nanodrop 2000c. This specimen comes from a study of shared clonotypes between healthy human individuals (TCRdb year 2020). General notes on the study: A few men and a couple of women, aged 18 to 49 years, made up the cohort. For each donor, CD4 naive and CD4 memory were each given three plates, CD8 naive was given two plates, and CD8 memory was given one plate. The study deeply sequenced blood TCR repertoires of several healthy adults to estimate repertoire size and the extent of clonotype sharing between individuals. Between about 0.8 and 9 billion PBMCs per donor were obtained by leukapheresis. Libraries were prepared and TCR repertoires were sequenced by different laboratories using diverse techniques, in order to increase sequencing depth and limit assay-specific biases. Points the paper makes about the study in general: When several donors were compared, the shared fraction of clonotypes was roughly 5% for naive CD4, over 3% for naive CD8, 2% to 2.5% for memory CD4, and about 0.36% for memory CD8. Rarefaction of sorted-subset datasets indicated incomplete sequencing despite the large sequencing depth. Compared with non-shared clonotypes, clonotypes shared by all four sorted-subset donors had higher generation probabilities. The small number of donors limited the genetic and exposure-history diversity represented. Estimated clonotype richness was generally larger for naive than for memory subsets. Pairwise subsampling led to the expectation that sequencing depth would affect the degree of clonotype sharing among donors. Sampling was restricted to blood, and TCR repertoires in tissue are likely to differ from TCR repertoires in blood.

The CDR3 sequence holds 16 residues, the cysteine and phenylalanine included. The CDR3 DNA has 48 bases and is translated from base 1. A distance of 11 bases separates the germline ends of V and J, which lose 0 bases and 2 bases respectively. Sequences LGHNA (CDR1) and YSLEER (CDR2) are obtained from the germline V gene. The rearrangement joined TRBV4-3 to TRBJ1-3; the D gene remains uncertain. Sequenced material: memory CD4+ T cells sorted from blood. The cell subset or site label, read with the paper, signifies: CD45RA-negative fraction. This TCR was recovered from a man aged 18 to 29 in good health. The CDR3 corresponds to CASSQDPRVAGNTIYF. The nucleotide sequence reads TGCGCCAGCAGCCAAGATCCAAGGGTGGCTGGAAACACCATATATTTT.